This T cell receptor (beta chain) was sequenced in a study of neurological immune-mediated disorders. Each CDR3 protein gets one entry after TCRdb re-called the 5' RACE reads with MiXCR. In the table there are roughly 80,000 distinct CDR3 sequences, under 20% of which are singletons. CDR3 length equals 13 residues. Trimming removed 3 bases at V and 4 bases at J, with 7 bases between. Germline CDR1 and CDR2: SNHLY and FYNNEI. The chain carries TRBV2 and TRBJ1-5, with D uncertain. This receptor was obtained from a woman aged 35 to 49 in good health. Sequencing was carried out using PBMCs. The CDR3 nucleotides are TGTGCCAGCAGTGAGGAGGCGAATCAGCCCCAGCATTTT. Translation gives CASSEEANQPQHF.